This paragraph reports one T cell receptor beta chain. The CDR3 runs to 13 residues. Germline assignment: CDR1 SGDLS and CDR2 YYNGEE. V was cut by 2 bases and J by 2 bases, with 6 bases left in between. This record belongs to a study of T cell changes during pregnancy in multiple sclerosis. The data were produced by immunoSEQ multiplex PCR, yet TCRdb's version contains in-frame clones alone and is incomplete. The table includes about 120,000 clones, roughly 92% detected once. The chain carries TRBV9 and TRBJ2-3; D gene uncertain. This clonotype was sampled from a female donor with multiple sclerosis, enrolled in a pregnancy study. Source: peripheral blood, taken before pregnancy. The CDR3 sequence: CASSVRVTDTQYF. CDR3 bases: TGTGCCAGCAGCGTTCGGGTCACAGATACGCAGTATTTT. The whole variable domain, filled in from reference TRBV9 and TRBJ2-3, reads DSGVTQTPKHLITATGQRVTLRCSPRSGDLSVYWYQQSLDQGLQFLIQYYNGEERAKGNILERFSAQQFPDLHSELNLSSLELGDSALYFCASSVRVTDTQYFGPGTRLTVL.